The rows below give T cell receptor beta chains drawn from one sample of a study of blood T cell repertoires in COVID-19. TCRdb's copy holds only in-frame clones and misses some; the assay was immunoSEQ multiplex PCR. The repertoire includes fewer than 130,000 clones, approximately 82% of them detected once, and around 4% sits in the top ten. Input material: peripheral blood. Source of these receptors: an elderly woman with acute or convalescent COVID-19. The conserved cysteine and the conserved F or W are not part of the CDR3 here. The D gene is left open where the match is weak.

V gene	D gene	J gene	CDR3 protein
TRBV3-1/TRBV3-2	NA	TRBJ2-5	ASSQEMGGAETQY
TRBV7-8	NA	TRBJ2-1	ASSLSGASNPYNEQF
TRBV5-5	TRBD1	TRBJ1-2	ASSLALGQGGGYT
TRBV6-5	TRBD2	TRBJ2-2	ASSSLAGETELF
TRBV5-5	TRBD1	TRBJ2-1	ASGPGGQGIWEQF
TRBV12-5	TRBD2	TRBJ2-3	ASGLALGLADTQY
TRBV5-6	TRBD2	TRBJ2-7	ASSPTGEAGGPKEQY
TRBV18	NA	TRBJ1-5	ASSEMDQPQH
TRBV7-9	NA	TRBJ2-3	ASSIGRELTDTQY
TRBV7-8	NA	TRBJ2-5	ASSLEGGGSWAQY
TRBV7-8	TRBD2	TRBJ2-5	ASSSSGLARETQY
TRBV6-6	NA	TRBJ2-7	ASSYSTEYEQY
TRBV4-1	NA	TRBJ1-1	ASSPEGGYTEAF
TRBV5-5	NA	TRBJ1-1	ASSLAQGTEAF
TRBV11-2	NA	TRBJ1-4	ASSLDTAEKLF
TRBV9	NA	TRBJ1-1	ASSVGSGGLPNTEAF
TRBV19	TRBD1	TRBJ1-1	ASGQGRDTEAF
TRBV5-4	NA	TRBJ1-1	ASSPPLGSDTEAF
TRBV7-2	TRBD2	TRBJ2-2	ASSLEAASGGTGELF
TRBV6-5	TRBD2	TRBJ2-1	ASSYSRPSGNNEQF
TRBV6-5	TRBD1	TRBJ1-2	ASTPGTVYGYT
TRBV4-1	NA	TRBJ2-2	ASSQTGRSLTGELF
TRBV27	NA	TRBJ1-6	ASNSQGTYNSPLH
TRBV5-6	NA	TRBJ2-5	ASSFLKEAQY
TRBV20-1	NA	TRBJ2-1	SRGSYNEQF
TRBV9	TRBD2	TRBJ2-7	ASSARTSGLGQY
TRBV6-1	NA	TRBJ2-7	ASSESVHAEDYEQY
TRBV2	NA	TRBJ2-5	ASSARLQETQY